This T cell receptor beta chain was profiled in a study of cytomegalovirus exposure and HLA in healthy donors. As for the study in general: Findings of an earlier analysis included about 100 million unique TCR beta sequences from 190 million or so T cells. Overall study findings and caveats: CMV serostatus was the sole immune exposure data available.

This clone was counted only a few times. As yet, its antigen is unknown. The PCR contained 60 Vbeta and 13 Jbeta primers. In the authors' workflow: A later analysis tallied 80 million or so unique TCR beta chains, about 9.9 million of them shared. Profiled with immunoSEQ multiplex PCR; TCRdb holds only in-frame clones, not every one. V, J and clone size derive from that table, while D and trimming were established from the DNA sequence. The sample yields some 140,000 clones, around 82% seen once. The V end lost 6 bases, the J end lost 3 bases, and 15 bases lay between the germline ends. CDR1 and CDR2 from the germline V gene are LNHDA and SQIVND (reference sequence). This CDR3 contains 15 residues. Healthy bone marrow donors supplied every sample.

The origin of this receptor is a man in his fifties or sixties in good health and CMV-seronegative. The rearrangement uses TRBV19 and TRBJ1-5; a weak D match, TRBD1 (6 bases). Specimen: PBMCs. The CDR3 is CASRDRWTDNQPQHF. The CDR3 DNA follows: TGTGCCAGTAGGGATAGGTGGACAGACAATCAGCCCCAGCATTTT.